This T cell receptor beta chain was obtained from a study of blood T cell repertoires in COVID-19. V was shortened by 5 bases and J by 0 bases, with 10 bases between the two germline ends. CDR1 and CDR2 from the germline V gene are SEHNR and FQNEAQ (reference sequence). The CDR3 loop spans 14 amino acids. Data came from immunoSEQ multiplex PCR; TCRdb stores just in-frame clones and leaves some out. The data hold roughly 300,000 clones, with roughly 88% observed a single time. What was sequenced was PBMCs or T cells enriched from blood (not recorded which). The chain combines TRBV7-9 with TRBJ2-5; D is unresolved. The receptor's source is a woman between 40 and 50 years old with acute COVID-19. The CDR3, as DNA: TGTGCCAGCAGCAAGAGGTTAAACCAAGAGACCCAGTACTTC. Its translation: CASSKRLNQETQYF.